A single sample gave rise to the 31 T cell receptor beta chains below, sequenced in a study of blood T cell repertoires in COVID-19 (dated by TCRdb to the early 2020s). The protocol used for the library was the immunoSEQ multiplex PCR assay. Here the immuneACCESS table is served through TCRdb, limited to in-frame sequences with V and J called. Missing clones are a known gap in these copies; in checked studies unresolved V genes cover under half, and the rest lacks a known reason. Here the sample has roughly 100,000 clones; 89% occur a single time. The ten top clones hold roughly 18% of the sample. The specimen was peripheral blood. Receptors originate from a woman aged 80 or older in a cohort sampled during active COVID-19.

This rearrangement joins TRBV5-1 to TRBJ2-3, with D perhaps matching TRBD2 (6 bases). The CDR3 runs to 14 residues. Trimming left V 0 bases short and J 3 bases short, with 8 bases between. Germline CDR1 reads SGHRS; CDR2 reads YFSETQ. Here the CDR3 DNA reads TGCGCCAGCAGCTTGGGGGACTTGACAGATACGCAGTATTTT. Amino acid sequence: CASSLGDLTDTQYF.

This CDR3 is CASRTGGAAEKLFF. CDR3 DNA sequence: TGTGCCAGTAGGACAGGGGGCGCAGCTGAAAAACTGTTTTTT. The chain couples TRBV19 to TRBJ1-4, with 10 bases that match TRBD1. After removal of 6 bases from V and 7 bases from J, the junction contained 5 bases not matched to a gene. The CDR3 totals 14 residues. The germline gives CDR1 LNHDA, CDR2 SQIVND (reference sequence). Full variable domain (rest looked up from reference TRBV19 and TRBJ1-4): DGGITQSPKYLFRKEGQNVTLSCEQNLNHDAMYWYRQDPGQGLRLIYYSQIVNDFQKGDIAEGYSVSREKKESFPLTVTSAQKNPTAFYLCASRTGGAAEKLFFGSGTQLSVL.

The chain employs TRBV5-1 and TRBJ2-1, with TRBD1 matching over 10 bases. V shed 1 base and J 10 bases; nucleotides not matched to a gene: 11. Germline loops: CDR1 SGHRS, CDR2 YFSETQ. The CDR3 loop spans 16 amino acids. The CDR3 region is CASSLSPGTGELEQFF. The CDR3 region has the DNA TGCGCCAGCAGCTTGAGCCCCGGGACAGGGGAATTAGAGCAGTTCTTC. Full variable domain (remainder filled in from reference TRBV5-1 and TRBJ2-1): KAGVTQTPRYLIKTRGQQVTLSCSPISGHRSVSWYQQTPGQGLQFLFEYFSETQRNKGNFPGRFSGRQFSNSRSEMNVSTLELGDSALYLCASSLSPGTGELEQFFGPGTRLTVL.

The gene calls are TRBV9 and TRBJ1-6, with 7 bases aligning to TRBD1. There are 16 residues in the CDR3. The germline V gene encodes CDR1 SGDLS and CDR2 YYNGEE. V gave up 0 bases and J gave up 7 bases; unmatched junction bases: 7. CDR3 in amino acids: CASSVDRGHANSPLHF. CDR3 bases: TGTGCCAGCAGCGTAGACAGGGGCCATGCAAATTCACCCCTCCACTTT.

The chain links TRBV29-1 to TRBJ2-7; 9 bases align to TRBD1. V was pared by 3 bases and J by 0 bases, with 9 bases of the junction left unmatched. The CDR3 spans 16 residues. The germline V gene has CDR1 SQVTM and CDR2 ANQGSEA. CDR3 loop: CSVDYRGQLGSYEQYF. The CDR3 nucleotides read TGCAGCGTTGATTACAGGGGGCAGTTAGGCTCCTACGAGCAGTACTTC.

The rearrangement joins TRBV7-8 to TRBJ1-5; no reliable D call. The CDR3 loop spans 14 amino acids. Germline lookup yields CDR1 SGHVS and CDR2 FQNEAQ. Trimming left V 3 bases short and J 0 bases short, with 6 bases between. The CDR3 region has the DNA TGTGCCAGCAGCTTGGCATATAGCAATCAGCCCCAGCATTTT. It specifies CASSLAYSNQPQHF. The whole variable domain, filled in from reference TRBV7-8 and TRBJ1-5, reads GAGVSQSPRYKVAKRGQDVALRCDPISGHVSLFWYQQALGQGPEFLTYFQNEAQLDKSGLPSDRFFAERPEGSVSTLKIQRTQQEDSAVYLCASSLAYSNQPQHFGDGTRLSIL.

This CDR3 is CASSLTRGGRENEQFF. DNA of the CDR3: TGTGCCAGCAGCTTAACTCGGGGGGGCCGGGAGAATGAGCAGTTCTTC. V and J are TRBV7-3 and TRBJ2-1; TRBD2 agrees at 8 bases. Looked up from germline, CDR1 is SGHTA and CDR2 is FQGTGA. The V segment lost 0 bases and the J segment 7 bases; nucleotides outside the gene matches: 8. The CDR3 extends over 16 amino acids.

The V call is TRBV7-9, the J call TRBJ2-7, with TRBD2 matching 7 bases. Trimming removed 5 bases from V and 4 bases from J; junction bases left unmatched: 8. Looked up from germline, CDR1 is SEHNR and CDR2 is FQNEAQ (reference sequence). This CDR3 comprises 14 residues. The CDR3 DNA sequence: TGTGCCAGCAGCCCTGGACTAGTTTTGTACGAGCAGTACTTC. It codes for CASSPGLVLYEQYF.

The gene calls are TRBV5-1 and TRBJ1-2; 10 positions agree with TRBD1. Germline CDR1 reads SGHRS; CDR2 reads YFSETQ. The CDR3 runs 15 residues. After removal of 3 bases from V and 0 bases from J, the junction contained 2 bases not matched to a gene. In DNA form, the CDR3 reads TGCGCCAGCAGCTCGGGACAGGGGACTAACTATGGCTACACCTTC. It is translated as CASSSGQGTNYGYTF.

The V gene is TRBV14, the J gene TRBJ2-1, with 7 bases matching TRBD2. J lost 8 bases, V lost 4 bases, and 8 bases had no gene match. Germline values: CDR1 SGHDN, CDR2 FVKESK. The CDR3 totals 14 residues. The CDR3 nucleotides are TGTGCCAGCAGCCGAGCATGGGCGGGGGATGAGCAGTTCTTC. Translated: CASSRAWAGDEQFF.

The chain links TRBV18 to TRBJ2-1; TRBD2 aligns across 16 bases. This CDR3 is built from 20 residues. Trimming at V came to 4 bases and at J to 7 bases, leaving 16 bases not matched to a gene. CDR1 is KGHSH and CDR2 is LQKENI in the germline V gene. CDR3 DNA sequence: TGTGCCAGCTCACTATACACGCCGGGACTAGCGGGAGGGTTTAGGAATGAGCAGTTCTTC. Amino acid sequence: CASSLYTPGLAGGFRNEQFF. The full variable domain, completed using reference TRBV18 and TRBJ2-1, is NAGVMQNPRHLVRRRGQEARLRCSPMKGHSHVYWYRQLPEEGLKFMVYLQKENIIDESGMPKERFSAEFPKEGPSILRIQQVVRGDSAAYFCASSLYTPGLAGGFRNEQFFGPGTRLTVL.

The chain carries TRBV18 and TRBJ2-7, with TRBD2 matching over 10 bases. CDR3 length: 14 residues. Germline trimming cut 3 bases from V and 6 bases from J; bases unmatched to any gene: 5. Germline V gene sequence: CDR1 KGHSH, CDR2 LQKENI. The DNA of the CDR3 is TGTGCCAGCTCACCCGGGACTAGCGCAGGCGAGCAGTACTTC. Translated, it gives CASSPGTSAGEQYF.

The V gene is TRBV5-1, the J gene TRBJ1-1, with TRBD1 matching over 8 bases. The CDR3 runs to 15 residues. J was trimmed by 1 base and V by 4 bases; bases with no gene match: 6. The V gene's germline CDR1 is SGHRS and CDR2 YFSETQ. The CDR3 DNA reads TGCGCCAGCAGCCTCAGAGGACAGGGGAACACTGAAGCTTTCTTT. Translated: CASSLRGQGNTEAFF. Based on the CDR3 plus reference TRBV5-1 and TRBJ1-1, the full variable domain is KAGVTQTPRYLIKTRGQQVTLSCSPISGHRSVSWYQQTPGQGLQFLFEYFSETQRNKGNFPGRFSGRQFSNSRSEMNVSTLELGDSALYLCASSLRGQGNTEAFFGQGTRLTVV.

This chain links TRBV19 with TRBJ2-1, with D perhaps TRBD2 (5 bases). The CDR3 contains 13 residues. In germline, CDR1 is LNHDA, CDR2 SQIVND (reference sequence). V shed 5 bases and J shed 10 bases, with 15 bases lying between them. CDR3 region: CASSAAPGGEQFF. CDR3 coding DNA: TGTGCCAGTAGTGCCGCCCCCGGCGGGGAGCAGTTCTTC.

CDR3 sequence (DNA): TGTGCCAGCAACCTACAGGGGGAGGACACTGAAGCTTTCTTT. Encoded protein: CASNLQGEDTEAFF. V gene TRBV5-6 combines with J gene TRBJ1-1; 8 bases match TRBD1. The V and J ends lost 6 bases and 3 bases, in that order; junction bases with no gene match: 7. Germline loops: CDR1 SGHDT, CDR2 YYEEEE. CDR3 size: 14 residues.

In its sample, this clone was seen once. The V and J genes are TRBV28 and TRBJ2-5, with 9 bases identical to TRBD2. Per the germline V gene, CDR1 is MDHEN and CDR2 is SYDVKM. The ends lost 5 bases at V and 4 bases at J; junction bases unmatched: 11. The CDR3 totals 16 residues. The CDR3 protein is CASSVWASGNLETQYF. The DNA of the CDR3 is TGTGCCAGCAGTGTCTGGGCTAGCGGGAATTTAGAGACCCAGTACTTC.

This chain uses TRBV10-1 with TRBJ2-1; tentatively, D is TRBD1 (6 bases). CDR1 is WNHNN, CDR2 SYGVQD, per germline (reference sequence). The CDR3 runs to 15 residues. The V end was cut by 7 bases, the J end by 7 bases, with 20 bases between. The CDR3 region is CASMDRGRTVNEQFF. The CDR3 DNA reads TGCGCCAGCATGGATCGGGGACGGACAGTTAATGAGCAGTTCTTC.

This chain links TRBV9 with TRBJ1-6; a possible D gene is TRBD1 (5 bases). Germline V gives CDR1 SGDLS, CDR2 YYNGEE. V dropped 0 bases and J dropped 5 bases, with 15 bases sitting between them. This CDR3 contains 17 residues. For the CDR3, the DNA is TGTGCCAGCAGCGTAGGCAGTGGGGCAGACAATAATTCACCCCTCCACTTT. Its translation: CASSVGSGADNNSPLHF.

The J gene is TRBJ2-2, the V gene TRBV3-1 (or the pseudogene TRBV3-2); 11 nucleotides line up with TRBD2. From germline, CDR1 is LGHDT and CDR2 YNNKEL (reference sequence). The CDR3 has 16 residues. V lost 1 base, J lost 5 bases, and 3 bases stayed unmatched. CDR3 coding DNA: TGTGCCAGCAGCCAAGGTACTAGCGGGGGTACCGGGGAGCTGTTTTTT. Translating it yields CASSQGTSGGTGELFF.

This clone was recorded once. As DNA, the CDR3 is TGTGCCAGCAGTCGGGACAGGCCCTCGAGCTCTGGGGCCAACGTCCTGACTTTC. It is translated as CASSRDRPSSSGANVLTF. The chain combines TRBV6-6 with TRBJ2-6; 8 nucleotides match TRBD1. Germline V gene sequence: CDR1 MNHNY, CDR2 SVGAGI (reference sequence). The CDR3 covers 18 residues. V was pared by 5 bases and J by 0 bases, with 9 bases of the junction left unmatched.

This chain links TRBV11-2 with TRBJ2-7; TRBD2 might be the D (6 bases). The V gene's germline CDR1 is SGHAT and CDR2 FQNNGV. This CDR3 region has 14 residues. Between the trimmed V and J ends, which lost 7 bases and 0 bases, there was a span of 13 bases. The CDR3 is CASKLAANSYEQYF. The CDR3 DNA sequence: TGTGCCAGCAAATTAGCGGCAAACTCCTACGAGCAGTACTTC.

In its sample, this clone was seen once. In nucleotides, the CDR3 is TGTGCCAGTAGTATGGTGCGGACAGGGGGCAACGAGCAGTACTTC. This codes for CASSMVRTGGNEQYF. This chain connects TRBV19 to TRBJ2-7; TRBD1 matches 11 bases. CDR3 length: 15 amino acids. V lost 3 bases to trimming and J lost 5 bases; unmatched junction nucleotides: 6. CDR1 LNHDA and CDR2 SQIVND come from the germline V gene (reference sequence).

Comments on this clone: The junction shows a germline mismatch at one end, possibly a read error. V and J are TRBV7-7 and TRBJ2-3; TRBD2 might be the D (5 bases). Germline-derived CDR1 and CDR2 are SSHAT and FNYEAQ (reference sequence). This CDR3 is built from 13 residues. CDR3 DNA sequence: TGTGCTAGCAGCTTAGCGCTAGGAGATACGCAGTATTTT. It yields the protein CASSLALGDTQYF. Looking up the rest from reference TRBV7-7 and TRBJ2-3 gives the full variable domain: GAGVSQSPRYKVTKRGQDVTLRCDPISSHATLYWYQQALGQGPEFLTYFNYEAQPDKSGLPSDRFSAERPEGSISTLTIQRTEQRDSAMYRCASSLALGDTQYFGPGTRLTVL.

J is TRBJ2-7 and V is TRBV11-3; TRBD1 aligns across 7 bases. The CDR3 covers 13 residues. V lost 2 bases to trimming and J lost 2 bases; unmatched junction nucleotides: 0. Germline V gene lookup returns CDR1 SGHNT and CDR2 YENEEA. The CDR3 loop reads CASSLQGAYEQYF. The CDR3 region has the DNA TGTGCCAGCAGCTTACAGGGGGCCTACGAGCAGTACTTC.

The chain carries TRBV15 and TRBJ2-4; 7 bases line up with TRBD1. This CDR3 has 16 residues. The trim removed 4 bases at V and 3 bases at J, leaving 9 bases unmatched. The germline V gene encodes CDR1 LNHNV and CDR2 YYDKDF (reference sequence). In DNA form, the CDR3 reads TGTGCCACCAGCAACGAACAGGGGCGAGGCAAAAACATTCAGTACTTC. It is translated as CATSNEQGRGKNIQYF.

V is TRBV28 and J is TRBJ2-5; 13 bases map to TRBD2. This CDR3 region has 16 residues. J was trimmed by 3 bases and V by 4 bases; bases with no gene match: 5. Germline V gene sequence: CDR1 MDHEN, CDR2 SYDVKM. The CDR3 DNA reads TGTGCCAGCAGTTCCGGGACTAGCGGGACCAAAGAGACCCAGTACTTC. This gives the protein CASSSGTSGTKETQYF.

In DNA form, the CDR3 reads TGTGCCAGTAGTACGCCGGGCCCGGGATCAAAGCTATCCGGACGAGGGGAGCAGTTCTTC. Encoded protein: CASSTPGPGSKLSGRGEQFF. The J gene is TRBJ2-1, the V gene TRBV19; tentatively, D is TRBD2 (5 bases). CDR1 and CDR2 from the germline V gene are LNHDA and SQIVND (reference sequence). Trimming stripped 4 bases from V and 10 bases from J, with 35 bases between. The CDR3 is 20 amino acids. Full variable domain (rest looked up from reference TRBV19 and TRBJ2-1): DGGITQSPKYLFRKEGQNVTLSCEQNLNHDAMYWYRQDPGQGLRLIYYSQIVNDFQKGDIAEGYSVSREKKESFPLTVTSAQKNPTAFYLCASSTPGPGSKLSGRGEQFFGPGTRLTVL.

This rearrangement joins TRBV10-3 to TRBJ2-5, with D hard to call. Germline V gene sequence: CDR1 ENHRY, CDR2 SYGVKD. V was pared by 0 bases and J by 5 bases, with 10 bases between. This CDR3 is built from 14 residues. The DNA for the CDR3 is TGTGCCATCAGTGAGTCGATAGTACGGGAGACCCAGTACTTC. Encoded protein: CAISESIVRETQYF.

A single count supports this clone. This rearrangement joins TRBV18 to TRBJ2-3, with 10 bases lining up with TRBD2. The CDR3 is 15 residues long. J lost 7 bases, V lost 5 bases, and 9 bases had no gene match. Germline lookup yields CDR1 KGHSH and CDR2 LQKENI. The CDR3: CASSGSGRALNTQYF. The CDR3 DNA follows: TGTGCCAGCTCAGGAAGCGGGAGGGCCCTAAATACGCAGTATTTT.

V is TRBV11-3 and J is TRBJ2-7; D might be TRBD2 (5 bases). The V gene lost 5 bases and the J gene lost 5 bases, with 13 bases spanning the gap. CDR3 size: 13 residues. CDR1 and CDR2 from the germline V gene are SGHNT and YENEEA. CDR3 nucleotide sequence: TGTGCCAGCAGCCTTACGGGGTGGAACGAGCAGTACTTC. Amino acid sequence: CASSLTGWNEQYF.

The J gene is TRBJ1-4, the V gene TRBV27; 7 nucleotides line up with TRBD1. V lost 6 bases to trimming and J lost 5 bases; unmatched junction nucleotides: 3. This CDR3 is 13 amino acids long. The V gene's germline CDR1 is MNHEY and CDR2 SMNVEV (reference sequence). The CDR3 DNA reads TGTGCCAGCAGGCAGGGGGGCAATGAAAAACTGTTTTTT. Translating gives CASRQGGNEKLFF.